This record covers a single TCR beta chain. The data stem from a study of cytomegalovirus exposure and HLA in healthy donors. On the study more broadly: Counted in an early data release were about 86 million unique TCRs from HLA-typed donors.

Looked up from germline, CDR1 is SGHRS and CDR2 is YFSETQ. There are 16 residues in the CDR3. Trimming took 2 bases from V and 4 from J; bases not matched to a gene: 3. 13 Jbeta primers and 60 Vbeta primers were used for the PCR. As originally analysed: Roughly 12 million shared chains were among around 78 million unique TCR beta chains counted in a later analysis. Profiled with immunoSEQ multiplex PCR; TCRdb holds only in-frame clones, not every one. V, J and clone size are those of that table, while D and trimming were read from the DNA. The data hold some 80,000 clones, with approximately 78% observed a single time.

The TCR originated in a man aged 40-49 years in good health and CMV-seronegative. Source material: PBMCs. V gene TRBV5-1 combines with J gene TRBJ2-5, with 15 bases identical to TRBD2. CDR3 sequence reads: CASSFGTSGGTETQYF. CDR3 nucleotide sequence: TGCGCCAGCAGCTTCGGGACTAGCGGGGGGACAGAGACCCAGTACTTC. The full variable domain, completed using reference TRBV5-1 and TRBJ2-5, is KAGVTQTPRYLIKTRGQQVTLSCSPISGHRSVSWYQQTPGQGLQFLFEYFSETQRNKGNFPGRFSGRQFSNSRSEMNVSTLELGDSALYLCASSFGTSGGTETQYFGPGTRLLVL.